This entry concerns a single TCR beta chain. Its target is unknown. The data belong to a study of cytomegalovirus exposure and HLA in healthy donors. The donors were members of the validation cohort, which comprised roughly 120 subjects and was separate from the first cohort of around 700 subjects. V was pared by 0 bases and J by 5 bases, with 8 bases between. The CDR3 has 12 amino acids. Germline V gene data show CDR1 as GTSNPN and CDR2 as SVGIG (reference sequence). Sequencing was performed with immunoSEQ multiplex PCR; in TCRdb, only in-frame clones are kept and a portion is missing. The data show around 250,000 clones, with 90% seen just once and 3.1% held by the top ten. Study outcomes and limitations: The tendency of first-cohort TCR clusters to co-occur in the 130 or so validation repertoires was identified by a subsequent analysis. The study designated over 150 TCR beta chains cytomegalovirus-associated.

The J gene is TRBJ2-7, the V gene TRBV30, with D uncertain. The receptor comes from a woman aged 25 to 39 in good health and CMV-seronegative. Source material: PBMCs. The CDR3 DNA reads as TGTGCCTGGAGTGTAGGGATCGACGAGCAGTACTTC. This codes for CAWSVGIDEQYF.